The 19 T cell receptor beta chains below all came from one sample that was sequenced in a study of blood T cell repertoires in COVID-19. Here immunoSEQ multiplex PCR was the method, and the copy in TCRdb shows in-frame clones only, minus some. The sample records about 280,000 clones, 85% to 90% being singletons. The sequencing sample was made of PBMCs or T cells enriched from blood (not recorded which). These receptors all come from a woman between 55 and 75 years old in a cohort exposed to, infected with or recovered from COVID-19 (not recorded which).

DNA of the CDR3: TGCGCCAGCAGCCAGGGGACAGGGTTTGGCAATCAGCCCCAGCATTTT. Amino acids: CASSQGTGFGNQPQHF. The chain joins TRBV4-1 to TRBJ1-5; 9 bases line up with TRBD1. Trimming took 3 bases from V and 2 from J; bases not matched to a gene: 5. The CDR3 sequence is 16 residues long. The V gene's germline CDR1 is MGHRA and CDR2 YSYEKL.

The chain couples TRBV27 to TRBJ2-7, with TRBD1 matching over 7 bases. Trimming removed 3 bases from V and 3 bases from J; junction bases left unmatched: 5. Looked up from germline, CDR1 is MNHEY and CDR2 is SMNVEV (reference sequence). This CDR3 spans 14 amino acids. This chain's CDR3 is CASSFIQGDYEQYF. The CDR3, as DNA: TGTGCCAGCAGTTTTATCCAGGGGGACTACGAGCAGTACTTC.

The chain uses TRBV11-2 and TRBJ2-2; TRBD1 matches 8 bases. Trimming took 5 bases from V and 4 from J; bases not matched to a gene: 6. Germline values: CDR1 SGHAT, CDR2 FQNNGV. The CDR3 is 15 residues long. CDR3 in amino acids: CASSPWDRLTGELFF. In nucleotides, the CDR3 is TGTGCCAGCAGCCCATGGGACAGGCTCACCGGGGAGCTGTTTTTT.

Worth noting for this clone: One junction end disagrees with the germline gene, perhaps due to a read error. This rearrangement joins TRBV7-7 to TRBJ2-1; no clear D. Per the germline V gene, CDR1 is SSHAT and CDR2 is FNYEAQ (reference sequence). This CDR3 comprises 15 residues. The CDR3 region is CASSLVLSTYNEQFF. CDR3 nucleotide sequence: TGTGCTAGCAGCTTAGTTTTAAGTACATACAATGAGCAGTTCTTC.

V is TRBV11-3 and J is TRBJ2-5, with 7 bases identical to TRBD2. The CDR3 contains 13 residues. V dropped 3 bases and J dropped 5; count of bases not matched to a gene: 3. CDR1 and CDR2 (germline): SGHNT, YENEEA. The CDR3 loop is CASSFYGGETQYF. The CDR3 region has the DNA TGTGCCAGCAGCTTTTACGGGGGGGAGACCCAGTACTTC.

The genes are TRBV7-9 and TRBJ1-4, with D perhaps TRBD1 (6 bases). V lost 5 bases and J 4 bases, leaving 14 bases between the germline ends. This CDR3 spans 15 amino acids. Germline CDR1 reads SEHNR; CDR2 reads FQNEAQ (reference sequence). CDR3 coding DNA: TGTGCCAGCAGCCACGGACAGCGAAATAATGAAAAACTGTTTTTT. Its translation is CASSHGQRNNEKLFF.

The V and J genes are TRBV28 and TRBJ1-2; 9 positions agree with TRBD1. Germline CDR1 reads MDHEN; CDR2 reads SYDVKM. The V segment lost 6 bases and the J segment 4 bases; nucleotides outside the gene matches: 12. The CDR3 runs to 16 residues. The CDR3 bases are TGTGCCAGCAGCCAGACAGGGGGGCCGTCCGGCTATGGCTACACCTTC. Translating it yields CASSQTGGPSGYGYTF.

The chain combines TRBV28 with TRBJ2-7, with a weak D call TRBD1 (5 bases). V lost 2 bases and J 6 bases, leaving 8 bases between the germline ends. CDR3 length: 12 amino acids. Per the germline V gene, CDR1 is MDHEN and CDR2 is SYDVKM. CDR3 nucleotide sequence: TGTGCCAGCAGTTTACAGGGAACCGAGCAGTACTTC. Translated, it gives CASSLQGTEQYF.

The chain carries TRBV30 and TRBJ2-3; no firm D call. The CDR3 runs 14 residues. From germline, CDR1 is GTSNPN and CDR2 SVGIG (reference sequence). The V end was cut by 1 base, the J end by 4 bases, with 12 bases between. CDR3 bases: TGTGCCTGGAGTGGCGGCCAACCTTCAGATACGCAGTATTTT. It is translated as CAWSGGQPSDTQYF.

This sequence joins TRBV7-9 and TRBJ2-7; 7 bases align to TRBD1. The CDR3 covers 17 residues. The germline gives CDR1 SEHNR, CDR2 FQNEAQ (reference sequence). V gave up 4 bases and J gave up 3 bases; unmatched junction bases: 15. The CDR3 here is CASSSELSGTANYEQYF. The CDR3, as DNA: TGTGCCAGCAGCTCAGAACTCTCCGGGACAGCGAACTACGAGCAGTACTTC.

The chain links TRBV6-5 to TRBJ2-7, with 8 bases that match TRBD2. J was trimmed by 2 bases and V by 8 bases; bases with no gene match: 8. The CDR3 totals 14 residues. Germline CDR1 is MNHEY and CDR2 is SVGAGI. The CDR3: CASSKVAGPYEQYF. The CDR3 DNA reads TGTGCCAGCTCCAAGGTAGCGGGGCCCTACGAGCAGTACTTC.

The genes are TRBV14 and TRBJ2-2, with D perhaps TRBD1 (5 bases). The length of the CDR3 is 18 residues. Germline V CDR1 and CDR2: SGHDN, FVKESK. V was clipped by 2 bases and J by 0 bases, with 16 bases between them. The CDR3 region has the DNA TGTGCCAGCAGCCAAAGGGGTCCGGACACCACGAACACCGGGGAGCTGTTTTTT. This translates into CASSQRGPDTTNTGELFF. The full variable domain, in which reference TRBV14 and TRBJ2-2 provide the parts outside the CDR3, is EAGVTQFPSHSVIEKGQTVTLRCDPISGHDNLYWYRRVMGKEIKFLLHFVKESKQDESGMPNNRFLAERTGGTYSTLKVQPAELEDSGVYFCASSQRGPDTTNTGELFFGEGSRLTVL.

The genes are TRBV7-9 and TRBJ2-5; 11 bases map to TRBD2. V shed 5 bases, J shed 3 bases, and the junction held 5 bases outside the gene matches. The V gene's germline CDR1 is SEHNR and CDR2 FQNEAQ (reference sequence). CDR3 length: 15 amino acids. CDR3 sequence reads: CASSPTGLAEETQYF. For the CDR3, the DNA is TGTGCCAGCAGCCCTACGGGACTAGCGGAAGAGACCCAGTACTTC. The complete variable domain, with remaining parts taken from reference TRBV7-9 and TRBJ2-5, reads DTGVSQNPRHKITKRGQNVTFRCDPISEHNRLYWYRQTLGQGPEFLTYFQNEAQLEKSRLLSDRFSAERPKGSFSTLEIQRTEQGDSAMYLCASSPTGLAEETQYFGPGTRLLVL.

The chain is built from TRBV7-3 and TRBJ2-1; TRBD2 aligns across 14 bases. V shed 5 bases, J shed 7 bases, and the junction held 7 bases outside the gene matches. Looked up from germline, CDR1 is SGHTA and CDR2 is FQGTGA. The CDR3 covers 16 residues. CDR3 sequence reads: CASSKGRTSGRNEQFF. The CDR3 nucleotides read TGTGCCAGCAGCAAAGGCCGGACTAGCGGGAGGAATGAGCAGTTCTTC.

V and J are TRBV9 and TRBJ1-5; maybe TRBD1 (6 bases). With 3 bases removed from V and 5 bases from J, the gap between germline ends came to 6 bases. This CDR3 comprises 12 residues. Germline CDR1 SGDLS, CDR2 YYNGEE. For the CDR3, the DNA is TGTGCCAGCAGCGCAGGGGATCAGCCCCAGCATTTT. Its translation: CASSAGDQPQHF.

The V gene is TRBV27, the J gene TRBJ2-2; D is unclear. The ends were cut back, 6 bases at V and 7 bases at J, with 15 bases in the middle. The germline gives CDR1 MNHEY, CDR2 SMNVEV (reference sequence). This CDR3 comprises 14 residues. The CDR3 DNA follows: TGTGCCAGCAGGCAGGTATTTGACCGCGGGGAGCTGTTTTTT. This translates into CASRQVFDRGELFF.

The chain combines TRBV5-8 with TRBJ2-1; TRBD1 matches 9 bases. Germline lookup yields CDR1 SGHTS and CDR2 YDEGEE. CDR3 length: 13 amino acids. With V trimmed by 7 bases and J by 5 bases, 4 bases remained unmatched. CDR3 region: CASWGQGHNEQFF. In nucleotides, the CDR3 is TGTGCCAGCTGGGGACAGGGTCACAATGAGCAGTTCTTC.

A single count supports this clone. V and J are TRBV28 and TRBJ1-5; perhaps TRBD1 as D (6 bases). CDR1 and CDR2 from the germline V gene are MDHEN and SYDVKM. V was shortened by 4 bases and J by 7 bases, with 17 bases between the two germline ends. This CDR3 spans 15 amino acids. CDR3 in amino acids: CASSSPFDRNQPQHF. CDR3 bases: TGTGCCAGCAGTTCCCCTTTCGACAGGAACCAGCCCCAGCATTTT.

This chain connects TRBV28 to TRBJ1-5, with 7 bases identical to TRBD1. From germline, CDR1 is MDHEN and CDR2 SYDVKM. The V segment lost 1 base and the J segment 3 bases; nucleotides outside the gene matches: 3. The CDR3 contains 15 residues. The CDR3 sequence: CASSLSGTANQPQHF. The CDR3 DNA reads as TGTGCCAGCAGTTTATCAGGGACAGCCAATCAGCCCCAGCATTTT.